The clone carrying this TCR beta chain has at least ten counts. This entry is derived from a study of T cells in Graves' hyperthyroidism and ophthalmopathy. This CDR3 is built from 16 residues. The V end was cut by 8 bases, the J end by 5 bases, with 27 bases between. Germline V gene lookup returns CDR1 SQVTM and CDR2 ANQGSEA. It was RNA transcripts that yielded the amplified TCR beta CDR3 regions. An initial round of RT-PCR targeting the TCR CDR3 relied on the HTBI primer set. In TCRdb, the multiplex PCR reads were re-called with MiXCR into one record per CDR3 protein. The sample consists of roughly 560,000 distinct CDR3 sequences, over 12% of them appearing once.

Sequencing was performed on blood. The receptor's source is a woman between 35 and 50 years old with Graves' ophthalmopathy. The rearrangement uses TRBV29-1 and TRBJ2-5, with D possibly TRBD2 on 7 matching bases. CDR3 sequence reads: CSQQGSPGGFPETQYF. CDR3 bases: TGCAGCCAACAGGGAAGTCCCGGGGGGTTTCCGGAGACCCAGTACTTC.